This T cell receptor (beta chain) appears in the sequencing data of a study of T cell responses to AZD1222 COVID-19 vaccine (dated by TCRdb to the early 2020s). Turning to the overall study: AZD1222 recipients given second doses at about 4 weeks or at about 12 weeks were pooled, since spike-specific TCR depth and breadth were not found to differ between the two schedules. TCR sequencing covered approximately 230 trial participants: 200 to 220 given two doses of AZD1222 and some 25 given two doses of MenACWY control vaccine. Trial participants were enrolled by age into subgroups of 18-55, 56-69 and 70-plus years, and approximately 150, 30 and 60 TCR-sequenced participants, respectively, were included in these subgroups.

Including cysteine and phenylalanine, the CDR3 has 13 amino acids. CDR3 DNA only is kept here, 39 bases in frame from base 1. Trimming at the junction amounts to 5 bases on V and 2 bases on J, and the germline ends lie 9 bases apart. The CDR3 regions of human TCRbeta chains were analyzed by immunosequencing. The published analysis was carried out like this. TCRs in the repertoires were matched against a reference library of SARS-CoV-2-specific TCRs that had been generated with the MIRA antigen-specificity platform. Breadth was defined as the fraction of unique TCRs that were SARS-CoV-2-associated. Depth was defined as the fraction of total T cells that were SARS-CoV-2-associated. Each spike-specific TCR was assigned to its reactive spike region and to a CD4 or CD8 class using the MIRA data. Log10-transformed breadth and depth values were compared by one-way ANOVA with Sidak's multiple comparisons tests. TCRdb took over this immuneACCESS table, retaining in-frame rearrangements with V and J assigned. Such tables are incomplete; in checked studies, under half of the missing clones stem from an unresolved V gene, and the remainder is unexplained. Clone size and the V and J calls come from that table; the DNA yielded D and trimming. Here the sample has 140,000 to 150,000 clones; around 91% occur a single time. Around 5.5% of the sample rests with the top ten.

What the research found in general, with its limitations: Because no day 14 peak-response samples were available, the repertoires could be characterized only after the peak T cell response. Conclusions about previously exposed vaccinees were limited because only 6 or 7 AZD1222 recipients were SARS-CoV-2 seropositive at baseline. A significant rise in spike-specific TCR breadth and depth was observed after two AZD1222 doses relative to day 0 and relative to MenACWY recipients. Vaccine-associated CD4 TCRs spanned the whole spike protein, with dominant responses in regions 160-218 and 743-854. Reportedly, close to half of the unique spike-specific TCRs recognized epitopes lying outside the regions that are mutated in the B.1.351 and B.1.1.7 variants. The 56-69-year group was small, and its depth increase did not reach significance, likely because of low power. Participants were mostly white British, with more females than males. The authors suggested clonal diversity may have been underestimated.

The intended sense of this specimen's time point label: baseline before first vaccination. Samples from vaccinated people were obtained from the UK trials COV001 and COV002, which included a single-blind randomized controlled phase 2/3 trial of AZD1222 (ChAdOx1 nCoV-19) in healthy adults. Trial participant PBMC samples were collected at day 0 and day 28 after the second dose for TCRbeta chain sequencing. For this clone: There is no known antigen for this receptor. No base qualities exist here, and no much larger clone lies one base off it.

The sequences come from peripheral blood, collected on day 0 of AZD1222 vaccination. The sequence links TRBV12-3 or TRBV12-4 to TRBJ1-2, with no confidently assigned D gene. This TCR was sampled from an adult in good health. The DNA is TGTGCCAGCAGTCTGATGGGAAACTATGGCTACACCTTC. The resulting protein is CASSLMGNYGYTF.